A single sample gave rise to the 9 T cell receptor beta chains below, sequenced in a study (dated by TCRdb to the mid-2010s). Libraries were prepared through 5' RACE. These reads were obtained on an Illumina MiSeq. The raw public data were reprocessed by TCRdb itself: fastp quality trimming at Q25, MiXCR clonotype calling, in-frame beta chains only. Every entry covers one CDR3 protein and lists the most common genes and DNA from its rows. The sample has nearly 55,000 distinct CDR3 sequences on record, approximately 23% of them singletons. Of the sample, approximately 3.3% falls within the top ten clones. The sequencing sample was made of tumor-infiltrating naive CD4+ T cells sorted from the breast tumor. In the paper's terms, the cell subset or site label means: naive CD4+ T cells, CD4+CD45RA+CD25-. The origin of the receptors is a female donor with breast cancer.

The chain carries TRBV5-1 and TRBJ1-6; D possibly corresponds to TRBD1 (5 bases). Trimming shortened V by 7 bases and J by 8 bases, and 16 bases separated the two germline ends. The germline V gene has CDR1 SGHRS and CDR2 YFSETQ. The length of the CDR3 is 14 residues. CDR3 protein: CASGLGEAYSPLHF. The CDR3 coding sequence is TGCGCCAGCGGTCTGGGGGAGGCCTATTCACCCCTCCACTTT.

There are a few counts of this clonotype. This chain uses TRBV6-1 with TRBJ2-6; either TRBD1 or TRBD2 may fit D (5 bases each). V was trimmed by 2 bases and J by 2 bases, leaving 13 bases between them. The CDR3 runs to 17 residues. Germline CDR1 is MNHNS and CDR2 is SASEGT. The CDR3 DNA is TGTGCCAGCAGTGAAACCGGGACGGCTCCTGGGGCCAACGTCCTGACTTTC. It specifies CASSETGTAPGANVLTF.

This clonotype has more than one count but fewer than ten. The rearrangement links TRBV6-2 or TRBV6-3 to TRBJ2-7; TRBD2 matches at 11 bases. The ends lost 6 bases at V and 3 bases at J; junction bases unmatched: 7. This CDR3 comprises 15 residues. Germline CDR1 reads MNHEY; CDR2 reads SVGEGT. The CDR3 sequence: CASSRQTSGNYEQYF. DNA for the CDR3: TGTGCCAGCAGCAGACAGACTAGCGGGAACTACGAGCAGTACTTC.

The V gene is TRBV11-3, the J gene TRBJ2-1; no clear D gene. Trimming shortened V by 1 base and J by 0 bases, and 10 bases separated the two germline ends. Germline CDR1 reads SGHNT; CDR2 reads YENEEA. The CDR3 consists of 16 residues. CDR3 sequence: CASSLGDTISYNEQFF. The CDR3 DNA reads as TGTGCCAGCAGCTTAGGTGACACAATCTCCTACAATGAGCAGTTCTTC.

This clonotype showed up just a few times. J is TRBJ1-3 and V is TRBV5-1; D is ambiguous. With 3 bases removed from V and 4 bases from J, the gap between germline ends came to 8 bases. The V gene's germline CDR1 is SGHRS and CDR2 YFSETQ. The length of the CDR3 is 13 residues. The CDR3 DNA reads TGCGCCAGCAGCTGGGGAAACGGAAACACCATATATTTT. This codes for CASSWGNGNTIYF.

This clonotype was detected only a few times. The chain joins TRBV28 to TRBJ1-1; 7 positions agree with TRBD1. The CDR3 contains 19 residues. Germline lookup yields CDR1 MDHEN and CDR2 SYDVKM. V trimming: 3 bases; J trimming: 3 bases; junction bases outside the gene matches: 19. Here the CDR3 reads CASSLLHTTQGDGDTEAFF. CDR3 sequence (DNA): TGTGCCAGCAGTTTGTTGCACACTACTCAGGGGGATGGTGACACTGAAGCTTTCTTT. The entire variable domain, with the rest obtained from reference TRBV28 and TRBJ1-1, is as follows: DVKVTQSSRYLVKRTGEKVFLECVQDMDHENMFWYRQDPGLGLRLIYFSYDVKMKEKGDIPEGYSVSREKKERFSLILESASTNQTSMYLCASSLLHTTQGDGDTEAFFGQGTRLTVV.

CDR3 residues: CSAGGAGRETQYF. The CDR3, as DNA: TGCAGTGCTGGGGGGGCAGGGCGGGAGACCCAGTACTTC. The chain recombines TRBV20-1 with TRBJ2-5; possibly TRBD2 for D (7 bases). Germline CDR1 reads DFQATT; CDR2 reads SNEGSKA (reference sequence). The CDR3 spans 13 residues. The V end was cut by 5 bases, the J end by 5 bases, with 15 bases between.

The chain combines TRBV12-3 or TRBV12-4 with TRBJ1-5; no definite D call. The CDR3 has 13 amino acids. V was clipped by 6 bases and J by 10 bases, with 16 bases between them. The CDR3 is CASSQNFGHPQHF. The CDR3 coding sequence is TGTGCCAGCAGCCAAAATTTCGGTCATCCCCAGCATTTT.

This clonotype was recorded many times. The CDR3 spells CASSVGQRYEQYF. In DNA form, the CDR3 reads TGCGCCAGCAGCGTGGGACAGCGCTACGAGCAGTACTTC. The chain carries TRBV5-1 and TRBJ2-7, with 7 bases lining up with TRBD1. After removal of 4 bases from V and 3 bases from J, the junction contained 4 bases not matched to a gene. Germline V gene sequence: CDR1 SGHRS, CDR2 YFSETQ. The CDR3 totals 13 residues.